Included here is one T cell receptor beta chain sequence, with context. The sample belongs to a study of blood T cell repertoires in COVID-19. Study-level information: The United States, Italy and Spain supplied acute and convalescent COVID-19 samples.

Authors' methods: Estimates of nucleated cell counts were drawn from the amplification of reference gene primers. Method: immunoSEQ multiplex PCR; TCRdb's copy keeps in-frame clones and lacks some. V, J and clone size were drawn from that table, and D and trimming were deduced from the DNA. The data contain tens of thousands of clones, 80% to 90% of them singletons. Sequenced input: peripheral blood. This clonotype was obtained from a woman older than 75 with acute or convalescent COVID-19.

Here the CDR3 DNA reads TGTGCCAGCAGTTTTGGCAATTCCAATGAAAAACTGTTTTTT. Encoded protein: CASSFGNSNEKLFF. The rearrangement links TRBV2 to TRBJ1-4; D gene unclear. Germline lookup yields CDR1 SNHLY and CDR2 FYNNEI. V shed 5 bases and J shed 5 bases, with 12 bases lying between them. The CDR3 totals 14 residues.